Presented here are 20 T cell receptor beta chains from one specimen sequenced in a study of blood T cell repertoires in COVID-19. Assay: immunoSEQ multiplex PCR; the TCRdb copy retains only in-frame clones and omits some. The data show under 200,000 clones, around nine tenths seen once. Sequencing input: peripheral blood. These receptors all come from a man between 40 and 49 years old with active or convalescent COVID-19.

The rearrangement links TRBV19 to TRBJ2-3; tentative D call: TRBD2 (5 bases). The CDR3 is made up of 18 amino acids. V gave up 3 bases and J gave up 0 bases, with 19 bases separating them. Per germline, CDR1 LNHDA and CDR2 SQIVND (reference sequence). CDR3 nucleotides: TGTGCCAGTAGTATGGTCCTAGCCGGTTACACTAGCACAGATACGCAGTATTTT. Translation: CASSMVLAGYTSTDTQYF.

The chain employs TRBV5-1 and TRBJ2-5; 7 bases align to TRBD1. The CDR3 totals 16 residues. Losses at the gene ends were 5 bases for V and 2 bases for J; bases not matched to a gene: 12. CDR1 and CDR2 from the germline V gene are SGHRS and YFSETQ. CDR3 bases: TGCGCCAGCAGTCACGCAAAGGGGACAGAACAAGAGACCCAGTACTTC. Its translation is CASSHAKGTEQETQYF.

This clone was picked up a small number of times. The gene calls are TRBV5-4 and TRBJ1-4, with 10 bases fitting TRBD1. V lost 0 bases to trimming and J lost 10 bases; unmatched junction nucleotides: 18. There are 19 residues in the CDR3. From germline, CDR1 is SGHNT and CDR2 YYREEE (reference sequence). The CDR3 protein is CASSLGWDRGGLRYGKLFF. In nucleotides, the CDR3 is TGTGCCAGCAGCTTGGGCTGGGACAGGGGAGGGTTGAGATATGGAAAACTGTTTTTT.

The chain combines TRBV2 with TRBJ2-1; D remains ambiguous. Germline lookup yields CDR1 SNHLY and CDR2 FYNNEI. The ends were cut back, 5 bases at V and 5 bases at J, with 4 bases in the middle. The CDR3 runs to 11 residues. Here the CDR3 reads CASSQNNEQFF. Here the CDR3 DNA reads TGTGCCAGCAGTCAAAACAATGAGCAGTTCTTC.

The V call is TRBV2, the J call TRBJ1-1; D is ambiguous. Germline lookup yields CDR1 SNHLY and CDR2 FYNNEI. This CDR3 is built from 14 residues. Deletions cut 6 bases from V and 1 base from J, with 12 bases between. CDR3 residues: CASSVAVANTEAFF. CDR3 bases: TGTGCCAGCAGCGTCGCGGTAGCGAACACTGAAGCTTTCTTT.

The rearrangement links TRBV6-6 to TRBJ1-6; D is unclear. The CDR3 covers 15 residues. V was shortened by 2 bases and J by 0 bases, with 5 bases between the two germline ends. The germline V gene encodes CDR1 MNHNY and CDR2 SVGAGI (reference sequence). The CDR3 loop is CASSYESSYNSPLHF. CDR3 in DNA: TGTGCCAGCAGTTACGAGAGCTCCTATAATTCACCCCTCCACTTT.

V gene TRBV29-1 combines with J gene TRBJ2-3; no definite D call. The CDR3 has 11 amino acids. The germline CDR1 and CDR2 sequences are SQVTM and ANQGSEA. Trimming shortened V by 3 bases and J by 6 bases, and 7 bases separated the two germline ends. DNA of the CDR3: TGCAGCGTTGACATCGGGGATACGCAGTATTTT. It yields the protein CSVDIGDTQYF.

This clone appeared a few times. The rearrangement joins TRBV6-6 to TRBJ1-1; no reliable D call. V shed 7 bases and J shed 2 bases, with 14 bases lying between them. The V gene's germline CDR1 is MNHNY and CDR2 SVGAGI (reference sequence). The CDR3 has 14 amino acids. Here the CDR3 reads CASTNAEGNTEAFF. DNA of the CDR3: TGTGCCAGCACCAATGCAGAGGGAAACACTGAAGCTTTCTTT.

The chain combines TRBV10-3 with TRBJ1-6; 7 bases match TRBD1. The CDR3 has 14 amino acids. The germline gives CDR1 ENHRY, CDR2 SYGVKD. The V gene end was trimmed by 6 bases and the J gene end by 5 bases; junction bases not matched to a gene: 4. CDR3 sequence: CAIRQGTDNSPLHF. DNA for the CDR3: TGTGCCATCAGACAAGGGACAGATAATTCACCCCTCCACTTT.

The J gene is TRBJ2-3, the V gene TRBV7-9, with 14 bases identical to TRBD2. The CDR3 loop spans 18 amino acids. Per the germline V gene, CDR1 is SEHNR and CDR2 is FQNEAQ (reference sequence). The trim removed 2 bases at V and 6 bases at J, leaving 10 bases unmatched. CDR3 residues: CASSLPGLAGGLLDTQYF. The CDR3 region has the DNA TGTGCCAGCAGCTTACCCGGACTAGCGGGGGGCCTATTGGATACGCAGTATTTT.

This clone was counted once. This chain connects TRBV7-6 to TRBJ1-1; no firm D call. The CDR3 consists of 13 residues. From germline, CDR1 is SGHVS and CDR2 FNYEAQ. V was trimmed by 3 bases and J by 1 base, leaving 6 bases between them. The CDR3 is CASSLRWNTEAFF. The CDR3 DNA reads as TGTGCCAGCAGCTTGAGATGGAACACTGAAGCTTTCTTT.

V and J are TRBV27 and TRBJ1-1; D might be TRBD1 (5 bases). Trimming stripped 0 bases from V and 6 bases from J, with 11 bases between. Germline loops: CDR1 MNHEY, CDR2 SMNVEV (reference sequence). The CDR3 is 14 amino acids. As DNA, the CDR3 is TGTGCCAGCAGTTTATCTATCAGGGTCCCTGAAGCTTTCTTT. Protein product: CASSLSIRVPEAFF.

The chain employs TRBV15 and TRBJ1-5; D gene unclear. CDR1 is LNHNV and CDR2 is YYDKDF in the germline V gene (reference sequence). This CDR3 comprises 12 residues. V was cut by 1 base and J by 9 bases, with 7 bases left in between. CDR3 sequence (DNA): TGTGCCACCAGCAGAGCTGTTCCGCCCCAGCATTTT. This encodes CATSRAVPPQHF.

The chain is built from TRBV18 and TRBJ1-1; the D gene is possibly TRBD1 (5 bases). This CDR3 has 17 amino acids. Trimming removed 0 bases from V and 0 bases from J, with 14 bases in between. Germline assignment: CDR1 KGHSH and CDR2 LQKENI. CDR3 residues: CASSPPLRGELNTEAFF. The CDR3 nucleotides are TGTGCCAGCTCACCACCGCTTCGGGGGGAGCTGAACACTGAAGCTTTCTTT.

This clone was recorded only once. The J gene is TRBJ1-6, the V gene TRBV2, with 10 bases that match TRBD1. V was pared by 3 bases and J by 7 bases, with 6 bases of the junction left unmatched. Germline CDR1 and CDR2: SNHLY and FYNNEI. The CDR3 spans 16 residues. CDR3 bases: TGTGCCAGCAGTGACTGGACAGGGGGTTCGAATTCACCCCTCCACTTT. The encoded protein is CASSDWTGGSNSPLHF.

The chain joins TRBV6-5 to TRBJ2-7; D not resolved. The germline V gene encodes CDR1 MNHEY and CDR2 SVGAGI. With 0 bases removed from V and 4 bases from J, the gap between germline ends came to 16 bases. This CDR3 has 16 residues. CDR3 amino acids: CASSYSMAALPYEQYF. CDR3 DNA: TGTGCCAGCAGTTACTCGATGGCGGCACTACCTTACGAGCAGTACTTC.

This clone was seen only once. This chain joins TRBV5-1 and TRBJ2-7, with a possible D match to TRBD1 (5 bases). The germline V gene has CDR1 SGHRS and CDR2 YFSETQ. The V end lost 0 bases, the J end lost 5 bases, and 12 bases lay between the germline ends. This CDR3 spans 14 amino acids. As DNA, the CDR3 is TGCGCCAGCAGCTTGGCAGCAGGGCCGCACGAGCAGTACTTC. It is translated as CASSLAAGPHEQYF.

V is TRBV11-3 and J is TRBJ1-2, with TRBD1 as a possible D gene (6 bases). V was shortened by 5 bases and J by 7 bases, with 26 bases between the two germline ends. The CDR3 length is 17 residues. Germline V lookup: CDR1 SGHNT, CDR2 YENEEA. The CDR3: CASSLRIDRGRGSGYTF. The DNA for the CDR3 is TGTGCCAGCAGCCTTCGAATCGACCGGGGCAGGGGATCTGGCTACACCTTC.

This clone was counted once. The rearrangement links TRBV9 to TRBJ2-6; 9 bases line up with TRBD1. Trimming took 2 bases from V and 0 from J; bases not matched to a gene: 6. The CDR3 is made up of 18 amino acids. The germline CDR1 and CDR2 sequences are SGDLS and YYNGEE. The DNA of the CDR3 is TGTGCCAGCAGCGTTACAGGGGGCCTTGGCTCTGGGGCCAACGTCCTGACTTTC. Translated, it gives CASSVTGGLGSGANVLTF.

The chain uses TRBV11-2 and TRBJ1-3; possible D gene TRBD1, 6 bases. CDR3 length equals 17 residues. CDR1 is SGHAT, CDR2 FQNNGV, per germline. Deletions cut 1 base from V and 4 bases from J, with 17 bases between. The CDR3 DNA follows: TGTGCCAGCAGCTTAGGCCACGGGGGGGGCGACGGAAACACCATATATTTT. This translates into CASSLGHGGGDGNTIYF.